A single sample is the source of the 21 T cell receptor beta chains below, sequenced in a study of preoperative IRX-2 immunotherapy in early breast cancer. Treatment noted: preoperative locoregional IRX-2 cytokine immunotherapy. Assay used: immunoSEQ multiplex PCR; TCRdb lists only in-frame clones, some missing. The table includes 39,000 or so clones, 70% to 85% detected once. The material sequenced was tumor tissue, taken after IRX-2 immunotherapy. The source of these receptors is a human donor with breast cancer.

The gene calls are TRBV10-2 and TRBJ1-5; unclear D gene. Germline values: CDR1 WSHSY, CDR2 SAAADI. Between the trimmed V and J ends, which lost 0 bases and 6 bases, there was a span of 18 bases. The CDR3 has 17 residues. CDR3 nucleotides: TGCGCCAGCAGTGAGTCAAAGACACCCCGGTGGGGTCAGCCCCAGCATTTT. Translated: CASSESKTPRWGQPQHF.

This chain uses TRBV28 with TRBJ1-4; TRBD1 matches at 8 bases. Trimming took 5 bases from V and 8 from J; bases not matched to a gene: 10. The V gene's germline CDR1 is MDHEN and CDR2 SYDVKM. This CDR3 contains 15 residues. The CDR3 loop reads CASSPGQEGGEKLFF. The CDR3 nucleotides are TGTGCCAGCAGTCCGGGACAGGAGGGCGGGGAAAAACTGTTTTTT.

The chain has TRBV5-1 and TRBJ1-4; 9 bases are a match to TRBD1. V shed 4 bases and J 7 bases; nucleotides not matched to a gene: 5. Per the germline V gene, CDR1 is SGHRS and CDR2 is YFSETQ. The CDR3 consists of 14 residues. The chain's CDR3 is CASSPGTGSEKLFF. Written as DNA, the CDR3 is TGCGCCAGCAGCCCCGGGACAGGGTCTGAAAAACTGTTTTTT.

The chain recombines TRBV6-8 with TRBJ2-7, with D tentatively TRBD1 (6 bases). The CDR3 loop spans 12 amino acids. Trimming removed 7 bases at V and 3 bases at J, with 10 bases between. Per the germline V gene, CDR1 is MNHGY and CDR2 is SAAAGT. In DNA form, the CDR3 reads TGTGCCAGCACTTCGGACAGCTACGAGCAGTACTTC. It translates to CASTSDSYEQYF.

V gene TRBV7-1 combines with J gene TRBJ2-7; D not resolved. TRBV7-1 is placed among ORFs of uncertain function. V lost 4 bases, J lost 2 bases, and 12 bases lay in between. This CDR3 is 14 amino acids long. CDR3 DNA: TGTGCCAGCAGCTTAAAAGGGTCCACCTACGAGCAGTACTTC. Translation: CASSLKGSTYEQYF.

As regards this clone: There is an ambiguous or unread base here, so the residue it gives is written X. In DNA, the CDR3 is TGTGCCAGCAACGAGGACCGGCCAGGGGCGCGARAAGCTTTCTTT. Translating it yields CASNEDRPGARXAFF. The chain carries TRBV11-3 and TRBJ1-1; perhaps TRBD1 as D (6 bases). Trimming removed 7 bases from V and 9 bases from J, with 24 bases in between. In germline, CDR1 is SGHNT, CDR2 YENEEA. The CDR3 totals 15 residues.

This clone was seen once. The genes are TRBV28 and TRBJ2-7, with D unresolved. Per the germline V gene, CDR1 is MDHEN and CDR2 is SYDVKM. V was shortened by 6 bases and J by 9 bases, with 18 bases between the two germline ends. This CDR3 is built from 13 residues. This CDR3 reads CASSLQPYPVQYF. As DNA, the CDR3 is TGTGCCAGCAGCCTTCAACCCTACCCCGTGCAGTACTTC. Filled out from reference TRBV28 and TRBJ2-7, the complete variable domain reads DVKVTQSSRYLVKRTGEKVFLECVQDMDHENMFWYRQDPGLGLRLIYFSYDVKMKEKGDIPEGYSVSREKKERFSLILESASTNQTSMYLCASSLQPYPVQYFGPGTRLTVT.

The chain uses TRBV6-8 and TRBJ2-1; D is unresolved. CDR1 is MNHGY and CDR2 is SAAAGT in the germline V gene. The CDR3 is 14 residues long. Trimming took off 2 bases at V and 7 bases at J, with 12 bases between the two ends. As DNA, the CDR3 is TGTGCCAGCAGTTACGTCGGCCCTCTAAATGAGCAGTTCTTC. It specifies CASSYVGPLNEQFF.

The chain is built from TRBV15 and TRBJ2-1, with 8 bases identical to TRBD2. V gave up 0 bases and J gave up 6 bases; unmatched junction bases: 7. Germline lookup yields CDR1 LNHNV and CDR2 YYDKDF (reference sequence). CDR3 length: 16 amino acids. The CDR3 DNA follows: TGTGCCACCAGCAGAGATGGAATAGCGGGGACCAATGAGCAGTTCTTC. Its protein product is CATSRDGIAGTNEQFF.

The rearrangement joins TRBV19 to TRBJ1-4, with TRBD1 identical over 7 bases. V shed 6 bases and J 5 bases; nucleotides not matched to a gene: 12. CDR1 is LNHDA and CDR2 is SQIVND in the germline V gene (reference sequence). The CDR3 spans 16 residues. The chain's CDR3 is CASRGPRQGANEKLFF. CDR3 DNA: TGTGCCAGTAGAGGGCCGAGACAGGGCGCGAATGAAAAACTGTTTTTT.

This clone was counted only a few times. The chain employs TRBV19 and TRBJ1-4; D gene ambiguous. The CDR3 length is 13 residues. CDR1 is LNHDA and CDR2 is SQIVND in the germline V gene (reference sequence). The V end was cut by 6 bases, the J end by 9 bases, with 14 bases between. The CDR3 bases are TGTGCCAGTAGCTCCCCCCGGGAGAAAAAACTGTTTTTT. As protein: CASSSPREKKLFF.

The V call is TRBV7-1, the J call TRBJ2-6; 7 bases fit TRBD2. TRBV7-1 is labeled an ORF, and its function is uncertain. The CDR3 runs 17 residues. Trimming took 5 bases from V and 1 from J; bases not matched to a gene: 8. This CDR3 reads CASSRRAGRSGANVLTF. As DNA, the CDR3 is TGTGCCAGCAGCCGAAGAGCGGGGAGATCTGGGGCCAACGTCCTGACTTTC.

This clone appeared once. The chain links TRBV28 to TRBJ2-1; TRBD1 is a possible D gene (6 bases). Deletions cut 6 bases from V and 0 bases from J, with 9 bases between. The CDR3 runs to 14 residues. The germline CDR1 and CDR2 sequences are MDHEN and SYDVKM. CDR3 coding DNA: TGTGCCAGCAGAGGGACAAGCTCCTACAATGAGCAGTTCTTC. Translation gives CASRGTSSYNEQFF.

The V gene is TRBV6-8, the J gene TRBJ2-3; 11 nucleotides line up with TRBD2. V gave up 6 bases and J gave up 4 bases; unmatched junction bases: 9. CDR3 length: 16 amino acids. The V gene's germline CDR1 is MNHGY and CDR2 SAAAGT. DNA of the CDR3: TGTGCCAGCAGGGTAGCGGGAGGGCCTGTTGCAGATACGCAGTATTTT. Its protein is CASRVAGGPVADTQYF.

This clone has only one observation. V usage is TRBV5-1 and J usage is TRBJ1-4, with 8 bases that match TRBD1. From germline, CDR1 is SGHRS and CDR2 YFSETQ. V gave up 1 base and J gave up 6 bases; unmatched junction bases: 5. CDR3 length equals 15 residues. CDR3 coding DNA: TGCGCCAGCAGCTTGATACAGGGGGAGCATGAAAAACTGTTTTTT. This codes for CASSLIQGEHEKLFF.

This chain connects TRBV19 to TRBJ2-3, with a possible D match to TRBD1 (7 bases). Trimming took 6 bases from V and 2 from J, leaving 12 bases between them. The CDR3 extends over 14 amino acids. Per germline, CDR1 LNHDA and CDR2 SQIVND (reference sequence). In DNA, the CDR3 is TGTGCCAGTAGCGGGGGACAGAACACAGATACGCAGTATTTT. It specifies CASSGGQNTDTQYF.

V and J are TRBV11-3 and TRBJ1-4, with TRBD1 identical over 8 bases. The CDR3 is 15 residues long. Germline CDR1 and CDR2: SGHNT and YENEEA. V shed 5 bases, J shed 4 bases, and the junction held 6 bases outside the gene matches. The CDR3 region is CASSLTGADNEKLFF. The CDR3 DNA reads TGTGCCAGCAGCCTGACAGGGGCCGATAATGAAAAACTGTTTTTT. The full variable domain, rest sourced from reference TRBV11-3 and TRBJ1-4, is EAGVVQSPRYKIIEKKQPVAFWCNPISGHNTLYWYLQNLGQGPELLIRYENEEAVDDSQLPKDRFSAERLKGVDSTLKIQPAELGDSAVYLCASSLTGADNEKLFFGSGTQLSVL.

The chain couples TRBV6-8 to TRBJ2-1, with TRBD2 matching 8 bases. CDR3 length: 18 residues. With V trimmed by 4 bases and J by 0 bases, 11 bases remained unmatched. CDR1 MNHGY and CDR2 SAAAGT come from the germline V gene. Here the CDR3 DNA reads TGTGCCAGCAGTTTAAGCTCTAGCGGGTCCTACTCCTACAATGAGCAGTTCTTC. It codes for CASSLSSSGSYSYNEQFF.

This clone counts as medium-sized. The chain employs TRBV11-3 and TRBJ2-5; D is unresolved. V shed 6 bases and J shed 1 base, with 15 bases lying between them. Germline V gene lookup returns CDR1 SGHNT and CDR2 YENEEA. CDR3 length equals 15 residues. Here the CDR3 DNA reads TGTGCCAGCAGTTCCGGTTCGAACACCCAAGAGACCCAGTACTTC. Its translation: CASSSGSNTQETQYF.

This clone was seen more than once but under ten times. The J gene is TRBJ1-2, the V gene TRBV28; the D is unclear. V lost 5 bases and J lost 8, with 12 bases in between. The CDR3 totals 12 residues. Germline V CDR1 and CDR2: MDHEN, SYDVKM. The CDR3 spells CASSRILGGYTF. The CDR3 region has the DNA TGTGCCAGCAGTCGGATCCTCGGGGGCTACACCTTC.

The V call is TRBV4-1, the J call TRBJ1-1; 10 nucleotides line up with TRBD1. The ends lost 4 bases at V and 0 bases at J; junction bases unmatched: 14. Germline CDR1 reads MGHRA; CDR2 reads YSYEKL. This CDR3 has 19 amino acids. The CDR3 coding sequence is TGCGCCAGCAGCCTCAGCCCAGACAGGGGGCTAGCCATGAACACTGAAGCTTTCTTT. Protein sequence: CASSLSPDRGLAMNTEAFF.